Included here is one T cell receptor (beta chain) sequence, with context. These data belong to a study of shared clonotypes between healthy human individuals. V was clipped by 0 bases and J by 4 bases, with 13 bases between them. The CDR3 loop spans 15 amino acids. CDR1 and CDR2 from the germline V gene are SGHRS and YFSETQ. The repertoire was sequenced with immunoSEQ multiplex PCR; TCRdb's copy has only in-frame clones and lacks some. The data contain a few million clones, over 90% of them singletons. The V call is TRBV5-1, the J call TRBJ1-2, with TRBD1 as a possible D gene (5 bases). The sequencing sample was made of naive CD4+ T cells from PBMCs. As for subset: CD45RA+ positively selected. The source is a man aged 18 to 29 in good health. Some clones in this sample may be carry-over from other donors' samples. The CDR3 bases are TGCGCCAGCAGCTTGGAGCCAGGGACGTCCTATGGCTACACCTTC. Its translation: CASSLEPGTSYGYTF.